This record concerns one T cell receptor (beta chain) sequence. What antigen it recognizes has not been identified. Gene labels and germline sequences for this entry follow the mouse. The sample is drawn from a study of tissue T cells after allogeneic stem cell transplantation (dated by TCRdb to between 2021 and 2023). About the investigation overall: Using research autopsies of patients with and without GVHD, plus mouse models of GVHD, the study profiled TCR beta repertoires across many tissues. The human arm was a prospective observational study without blinding or randomization.

Paper-wide results and their limitations: Only a few T cell clones appeared in more than one patient, yet motif-based clustering showed tissue-specific repertoire signatures that were shared between patients. Blood and spleen T cells captured only a limited portion of the TCR repertoire detected in tissues, in both patients and mice. A small and clinically heterogeneous patient cohort was studied, and sampling depth was acknowledged as a limitation. The study did not establish which tissue TCRs were alloreactive or antigen-specific, and some clones may have been host cells that persisted. Within patients, how anatomically similar tissues were was a major factor shaping TCR repertoire composition, regardless of disease or transplant status.

Library preparation employed the immunoSEQ multiplex PCR assay. Adaptive Biotechnologies performed the TCRbeta CDR3 sequencing at survey depth and reported CDR3 sequences, V/J genes, productive frequency and template counts. TCR beta CDR3 regions were amplified from genomic DNA rather than RNA. For the original study's pipeline: Jensen-Shannon divergence was used to quantify pairwise repertoire overlap between tissues, with a value of 1 meaning complete divergence and a value of 0 meaning identical repertoires. Tissues were clustered by single-linkage agglomerative hierarchical clustering of pairwise JSD values and displayed as dendrograms. GLIPH2 was applied to all patient samples using simulation_depth 1000, kmer_min_depth 3, and cdr3_length_cutoff 8, and only groups with more than two unique CDR3s were retained. A standardized tissue-overlap score was calculated by extrapolating Jaccard GLIPH-group overlap across patients to a standard repertoire size of 1000 clones. Associations of diversity with clinical or experimental variables used linear mixed-effect models with tissue fixed effects and individual random effects. Held by TCRdb, this immuneACCESS table contains in-frame sequences only and omits some clones. Under half of the omission traces to an unresolved V gene where checked; the cause of the rest is unknown. Clonal size and the V and J genes are those of that table, whereas D and trimming came from the DNA. This sample has more than 6,500 clones in its table, and around half of those were observed once. The ten largest make up more than 7% of the sample.

Explained via the paper, the time point label denotes: mouse harvest day 7 after allogeneic transplant. Each mouse graft consisted of 10^7 T-cell-depleted bone marrow cells plus 10^6 splenic CD5+ T cells and was given by tail vein injection. A major MHC-mismatch B6 (H2b) into BALB/c (H2d) model was used to model mouse GVHD, and tissues were profiled at day 7 or 14. On day 7 or 14 post-transplant, mouse tissues and retro-orbital blood were harvested with separate sterile tools for each animal, and livers were flushed beforehand. Before genomic DNA isolation with the DNeasy Blood & Tissue Kit, mouse tissues were minced with razor blades in buffered saline. The receptor's source is a female BALB/c mouse given C57BL/6 T cells with graft-versus-host disease after an allogeneic hematopoietic cell transplant. Material for sequencing was gut tissue.

The part of the CDR3 DNA that was read is TGTGCCAGCGGTGATGCGGGTCGTGCAGAAACGCTGTAT. This gives the protein CASGDAGRAETLY. The entire CDR3 is CASGDAGRAETLYF. The chain employs TRBV13-2 and TRBJ2-3; the D gene cannot be named for sure. The sequenced fragment ends 1 residue before the CDR3 boundary, so the rest is inferred from the germline J gene. Relative to germline, V is 0 bases shorter and J is 1 base shorter, with 6 bases between their ends. CDR1 and CDR2, per the germline V gene (reference sequence), are NNHNN and SYGAGS. The CDR3 contains 14 residues, cysteine and phenylalanine counted. The DNA covers only part of the CDR3, 39 bases in frame from base 1.